These 10 T cell receptor beta chains share one sample of origin, sequenced in a study of radiotherapy plus CTLA-4 blockade in lung cancer. Some clones are missing from TCRdb's copy, which holds only in-frame ones; the method was immunoSEQ multiplex PCR. The sample contains 130,000 or so clones, 85% to 90% of which appear only once. The sample consisted of peripheral blood, taken from a patient treated with radiotherapy plus ipilimumab. The receptors derive from a human donor with non-small cell lung cancer that progressed on radiotherapy plus ipilimumab.

J is TRBJ1-6 and V is TRBV23-1, with TRBD1 matching over 9 bases. TRBV23-1 belongs to the ORF category, with a function that is uncertain. V was pared by 6 bases and J by 7 bases, with 7 bases of the junction left unmatched. This CDR3 region has 15 residues. The chain's CDR3 is CASSLQGTGNSPLHF. Here the CDR3 DNA reads TGCGCCAGCAGCCTACAGGGGACAGGGAATTCACCCCTCCACTTT.

A note on this clone: Compared with germline, one end of the junction differs, possibly owing to a read error. The chain links TRBV11-2 to TRBJ2-1; D gene unclear. There are 16 residues in the CDR3. CDR1 SGHAT and CDR2 FQNNGV come from the germline V gene. The CDR3 DNA follows: TGTGCCAGAAGCTCCCTTAACCCACTACAACGAAGTGAGCAGTTCTTC. It is translated as CARSSLNPLQRSEQFF.

This clone showed up just once. The CDR3 nucleotides are TGTGCCAGCAGCTTAACCTCCGCAGGGTTCCTCTATGGCTACACCTTC. This translates into CASSLTSAGFLYGYTF. J is TRBJ1-2 and V is TRBV11-3, with TRBD1 as a possible D gene (5 bases). The CDR3 spans 16 residues. V was shortened by 2 bases and J by 4 bases, with 17 bases between the two germline ends. Per germline, CDR1 SGHNT and CDR2 YENEEA. The full variable domain, completed using reference TRBV11-3 and TRBJ1-2, is EAGVVQSPRYKIIEKKQPVAFWCNPISGHNTLYWYLQNLGQGPELLIRYENEEAVDDSQLPKDRFSAERLKGVDSTLKIQPAELGDSAVYLCASSLTSAGFLYGYTFGSGTRLTVV.

The chain has TRBV27 and TRBJ1-5; tentative D call: TRBD1 (5 bases). Germline V gene lookup returns CDR1 MNHEY and CDR2 SMNVEV (reference sequence). The V end was cut by 3 bases, the J end by 5 bases, with 11 bases between. The CDR3 length is 14 residues. The CDR3 nucleotides read TGTGCCAGCAGTTTTGCGGGGGGGGATCAGCCCCAGCATTTT. Translated, it gives CASSFAGGDQPQHF.

The chain has TRBV7-9 and TRBJ1-2, with D hard to call. Germline V gene data show CDR1 as SEHNR and CDR2 as FQNEAQ (reference sequence). This CDR3 has 15 residues. V gave up 6 bases and J gave up 4 bases, with 18 bases separating them. The CDR3 reads CASSRSSDQGYGYTF. The CDR3 DNA follows: TGTGCCAGCAGTCGAAGTTCGGATCAAGGCTATGGCTACACCTTC.

The table lists this clone with a few counts. V is TRBV9 and J is TRBJ2-6, with a possible D match to TRBD1 (8 bases). The CDR3 is made up of 18 amino acids. Between the trimmed V and J ends, which lost 0 bases and 0 bases, there was a span of 13 bases. Germline V gene sequence: CDR1 SGDLS, CDR2 YYNGEE. Here the CDR3 DNA reads TGTGCCAGCAGCGTAGGACAGGGGAGGGCCTCTGGGGCCAACGTCCTGACTTTC. It yields the protein CASSVGQGRASGANVLTF. Full variable domain (missing parts from reference TRBV9 and TRBJ2-6): DSGVTQTPKHLITATGQRVTLRCSPRSGDLSVYWYQQSLDQGLQFLIQYYNGEERAKGNILERFSAQQFPDLHSELNLSSLELGDSALYFCASSVGQGRASGANVLTFGAGSRLTVL.

This sequence joins TRBV5-1 and TRBJ2-1, with D hard to call. The CDR3 totals 14 residues. V dropped 0 bases and J dropped 3 bases, with 7 bases sitting between them. Germline values: CDR1 SGHRS, CDR2 YFSETQ. DNA of the CDR3: TGCGCCAGCAGCTTGGGTCCTAGCTACAATGAGCAGTTCTTC. It translates to CASSLGPSYNEQFF.

The chain employs TRBV5-1 and TRBJ2-5, with 8 bases identical to TRBD2. The CDR3 loop spans 14 amino acids. V trimming: 7 bases; J trimming: 6 bases; junction bases outside the gene matches: 11. From germline, CDR1 is SGHRS and CDR2 YFSETQ. CDR3 DNA: TGCGCCAGCTCTACAGCGGGAGAGGGACAGACCCAGTACTTC. It encodes CASSTAGEGQTQYF.

The V gene is TRBV5-4, the J gene TRBJ2-1; either TRBD1 or TRBD2 may fit D (5 bases each). The V and J ends lost 4 bases and 8 bases respectively, with 19 bases between them. The CDR3 covers 15 residues. Germline V CDR1 and CDR2: SGHNT, YYREEE (reference sequence). Here the CDR3 reads CASSPPRGGYDEQFF. Here the CDR3 DNA reads TGTGCCAGCAGCCCCCCCCGTGGGGGTTACGATGAGCAGTTCTTC.

The rearrangement joins TRBV6-5 to TRBJ1-2; 11 bases agree with TRBD1. The CDR3 covers 16 residues. Germline-derived CDR1 and CDR2 are MNHEY and SVGAGI. Trimming cost V 4 bases and J 7 bases; bases outside gene matches: 11. CDR3 sequence: CASSSDLGQGGFGYTF. CDR3 coding DNA: TGTGCCAGCAGTTCGGACCTGGGACAGGGGGGATTTGGCTACACCTTC.